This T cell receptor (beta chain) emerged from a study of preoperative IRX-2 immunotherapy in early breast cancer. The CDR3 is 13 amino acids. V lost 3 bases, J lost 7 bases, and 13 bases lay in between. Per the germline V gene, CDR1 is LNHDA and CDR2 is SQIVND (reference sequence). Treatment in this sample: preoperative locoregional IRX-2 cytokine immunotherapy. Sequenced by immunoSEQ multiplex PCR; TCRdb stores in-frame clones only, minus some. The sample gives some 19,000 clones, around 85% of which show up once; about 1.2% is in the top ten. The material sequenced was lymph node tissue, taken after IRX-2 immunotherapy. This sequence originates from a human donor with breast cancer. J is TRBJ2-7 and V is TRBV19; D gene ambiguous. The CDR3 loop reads CASSIFLGWEQYF. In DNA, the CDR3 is TGTGCCAGTAGTATTTTTTTGGGCTGGGAGCAGTACTTC.